The 23 T cell receptor beta chains presented below share a single source sample, sequenced in a study of CD8 T cells in ankylosing spondylitis. TCRdb ran MiXCR on the 5' RACE reads and lists one entry per CDR3 protein. The data hold about 340,000 distinct CDR3 sequences, with approximately 22% observed a single time. What was sequenced was blood, either unsorted or a sorted T cell fraction (not recorded which). The receptors shown here come from a male donor with ankylosing spondylitis or in good health (not recorded which).

This clonotype appeared a few times. The gene calls are TRBV4-1 and TRBJ2-1; D might be TRBD1 (5 bases). Trimming shortened V by 0 bases and J by 5 bases, and 11 bases separated the two germline ends. CDR3 length equals 15 residues. Germline V gene lookup returns CDR1 MGHRA and CDR2 YSYEKL. The CDR3 DNA reads TGCGCCAGCAGCCAAGAAGGGGTCAACGACAATGAGCAGTTCTTC. Its translation is CASSQEGVNDNEQFF.

This clonotype has only a few counts. V usage is TRBV11-2 and J usage is TRBJ2-3; TRBD2 matches 7 bases. The junction had 5 bases not matched to a gene; V was cut back by 2 bases and J by 0 bases. This CDR3 is built from 16 residues. The germline CDR1 and CDR2 sequences are SGHAT and FQNNGV. The CDR3 sequence is CASSLYGGGSTDTQYF. The CDR3 DNA reads as TGTGCCAGCAGCTTATATGGCGGGGGTAGCACAGATACGCAGTATTTT.

This clonotype occurred a few times. This chain joins TRBV29-1 and TRBJ1-2; no firm D call. Deletions cut 4 bases from V and 6 bases from J, with 6 bases between. The germline gives CDR1 SQVTM, CDR2 ANQGSEA. The CDR3 covers 10 residues. The CDR3 here is CSVVGDGYTF. In nucleotides, the CDR3 is TGCAGCGTTGTCGGGGATGGCTACACCTTC.

This chain uses TRBV12-3 or TRBV12-4 with TRBJ2-6; the D is unclear. CDR3 length equals 15 residues. V lost 5 bases and J 0 bases, leaving 8 bases between the germline ends. Written as DNA, the CDR3 is TGTGCCAGCAGTGGCACAGACTCTGGGGCCAACGTCCTGACTTTC. Encoded protein: CASSGTDSGANVLTF.

The chain joins TRBV10-3 to TRBJ2-1; 8 bases line up with TRBD2. The CDR3 has 15 residues. Losses at the gene ends were 0 bases for V and 6 bases for J; bases not matched to a gene: 4. Looked up from germline, CDR1 is ENHRY and CDR2 is SYGVKD. CDR3 protein: CAISESFSGTNEQFF. CDR3 coding DNA: TGTGCCATCAGTGAGTCGTTTAGCGGGACCAATGAGCAGTTCTTC.

The chain joins TRBV19 to TRBJ1-5; 7 bases align to TRBD1. Germline V CDR1 and CDR2: LNHDA, SQIVND (reference sequence). The CDR3 length is 14 residues. Germline trimming cut 4 bases from V and 4 bases from J; bases unmatched to any gene: 4. CDR3 bases: TGTGCCAGTAGTAAGGGACAGAATAATCAGCCCCAGCATTTT. Translation gives CASSKGQNNQPQHF.

In its sample, this clonotype was seen a few times. The rearrangement uses TRBV5-5 and TRBJ1-4; a possible D gene is TRBD1 (6 bases). With 4 bases removed from V and 7 bases from J, the gap between germline ends came to 17 bases. CDR1 SGHKS and CDR2 YYEKEE come from the germline V gene (reference sequence). CDR3 length equals 15 residues. The CDR3 loop is CASSTYREYGEKLFF. The CDR3 DNA is TGTGCCAGCAGCACCTACAGGGAATATGGTGAAAAACTGTTTTTT.

This chain connects TRBV10-2 to TRBJ2-1; 9 bases are shared with TRBD2. The CDR3 length is 13 residues. Germline V gives CDR1 WSHSY, CDR2 SAAADI. V trimming: 8 bases; J trimming: 7 bases; junction bases outside the gene matches: 6. CDR3 DNA: TGCGCCAGCCAGGTAGCGGGGGAAAATGAGCAGTTCTTC. This sequence encodes CASQVAGENEQFF.

This clonotype has more than one count but fewer than ten. The genes are TRBV24-1 and TRBJ2-2, with 9 bases that match TRBD1. There are 16 residues in the CDR3. V lost 1 base and J lost 5; bases outside the gene matches: 4. Germline V gene sequence: CDR1 KGHDR, CDR2 SFDVKD. Written as DNA, the CDR3 is TGTGCCACCAGTGATTTTAGGACAGGGGATACCGGGGAGCTGTTTTTT. It translates to CATSDFRTGDTGELFF.

This clonotype was found a few times. The chain employs TRBV6-2 or TRBV6-3 and TRBJ2-7, with 8 bases identical to TRBD1. Germline V CDR1 and CDR2: MNHEY, SVGEGT. The CDR3 consists of 14 residues. V shed 4 bases and J 6 bases; nucleotides not matched to a gene: 8. CDR3: CASSSGTGLTEQYF. The CDR3, as DNA: TGTGCCAGCAGTTCCGGGACAGGTTTAACCGAGCAGTACTTC.

The chain has TRBV7-9 and TRBJ2-7, with 13 bases identical to TRBD2. The CDR3 sequence is 16 residues long. Trimming cost V 4 bases and J 6 bases; bases outside gene matches: 9. In germline, CDR1 is SEHNR, CDR2 FQNEAQ (reference sequence). The CDR3 DNA follows: TGTGCCAGCAGCTCTAGACTAGCGGGGGGCATGAGCGAGCAGTACTTC. Its protein product is CASSSRLAGGMSEQYF.

This clonotype appeared a few times. This chain joins TRBV5-1 and TRBJ2-1; TRBD2 aligns across 11 bases. After removal of 4 bases from V and 3 bases from J, the junction contained 9 bases not matched to a gene. This CDR3 spans 17 amino acids. Germline V lookup: CDR1 SGHRS, CDR2 YFSETQ. Here the CDR3 reads CASSLSGGDSFYNEQFF. DNA for the CDR3: TGCGCCAGCAGCCTTAGCGGGGGGGATTCTTTCTACAATGAGCAGTTCTTC.

This chain connects TRBV14 to TRBJ2-7, with 7 bases identical to TRBD1. Germline lookup yields CDR1 SGHDN and CDR2 FVKESK. V lost 4 bases to trimming and J lost 3 bases; unmatched junction nucleotides: 6. The CDR3 has 14 amino acids. CDR3 loop: CASSLRQGRYEQYF. The CDR3 coding sequence is TGTGCCAGCAGCCTTCGACAGGGCCGCTACGAGCAGTACTTC.

A few counts support this clonotype. The rearrangement links TRBV10-3 to TRBJ2-1; the match to TRBD2 covers 11 bases. Germline V gene lookup returns CDR1 ENHRY and CDR2 SYGVKD. V dropped 10 bases and J dropped 5; count of bases not matched to a gene: 4. This CDR3 has 13 amino acids. CDR3 in DNA: TGTGCCACCTTAGCGGGGGGGAACAATGAGCAGTTCTTC. This encodes CATLAGGNNEQFF.

This clonotype was seen a handful of times. The V and J genes are TRBV20-1 and TRBJ1-3; no clear D. Trimming pared 4 bases from V and 2 bases from J, leaving 12 bases between. CDR3 length equals 14 residues. Germline CDR1 reads DFQATT; CDR2 reads SNEGSKA (reference sequence). The CDR3 reads CSAITLEAGNTIYF. CDR3 DNA sequence: TGCAGTGCTATAACCCTCGAAGCTGGAAACACCATATATTTT.

V usage is TRBV7-9 and J usage is TRBJ2-1; D gene unclear. CDR1 is SEHNR and CDR2 is FQNEAQ in the germline V gene (reference sequence). The CDR3 is 16 amino acids. V was clipped by 8 bases and J by 3 bases, with 20 bases between them. CDR3 bases: TGTGCCAGCGCAACCCCTCTGGCGGCCGTCTACAATGAGCAGTTCTTC. Protein sequence: CASATPLAAVYNEQFF.

A few counts support this clonotype. This chain connects TRBV19 to TRBJ1-2; D ambiguous. Trimming pared 4 bases from V and 5 bases from J, leaving 17 bases between. This CDR3 is 15 amino acids long. In germline, CDR1 is LNHDA, CDR2 SQIVND (reference sequence). CDR3 nucleotides: TGTGCCAGTAGTACATCGCGAGGTTCCACGTATGGCTACACCTTC. It codes for CASSTSRGSTYGYTF.

A few counts support this clonotype. The genes are TRBV11-2 and TRBJ2-1; TRBD2 matches at 11 bases. Germline-derived CDR1 and CDR2 are SGHAT and FQNNGV. CDR3 length equals 19 residues. V gave up 4 bases and J gave up 0 bases; unmatched junction bases: 11. CDR3 nucleotides: TGTGCCAGCAGCTGGCTACCGACTAGCGGGGTAAGCTCCTACAATGAGCAGTTCTTC. Its translation: CASSWLPTSGVSSYNEQFF.

The V and J genes are TRBV4-1 and TRBJ1-1; a possible D gene is TRBD1 (6 bases). V was shortened by 0 bases and J by 4 bases, with 12 bases between the two germline ends. Germline assignment: CDR1 MGHRA and CDR2 YSYEKL. CDR3 length: 15 residues. Written as DNA, the CDR3 is TGCGCCAGCAGCCAAGAAAACAGGGTTACCACTGAAGCTTTCTTT. Its protein product is CASSQENRVTTEAFF.

The rearrangement uses TRBV29-1 and TRBJ2-5, with no clear D. The V gene lost 3 bases and the J gene lost 2 bases, with 10 bases spanning the gap. There are 13 residues in the CDR3. CDR1 and CDR2 from the germline V gene are SQVTM and ANQGSEA. CDR3: CSVEAPQQETQYF. DNA for the CDR3: TGCAGCGTTGAGGCACCCCAGCAAGAGACCCAGTACTTC.

A few counts support this clonotype. V gene TRBV7-2 combines with J gene TRBJ2-1; tentative D call: TRBD2 (5 bases). The ends were cut back, 0 bases at V and 0 bases at J, with 9 bases in the middle. The CDR3 is 16 amino acids. Germline V gene lookup returns CDR1 SGHTA and CDR2 FQGNSA. CDR3 region: CASSLARRSSYNEQFF. CDR3 DNA sequence: TGTGCCAGCAGCTTAGCGAGGAGGAGCTCCTACAATGAGCAGTTCTTC. Filled out from reference TRBV7-2 and TRBJ2-1, the complete variable domain reads GAGVSQSPSNKVTEKGKDVELRCDPISGHTALYWYRQSLGQGLEFLIYFQGNSAPDKSGLPSDRFSAERTGGSVSTLTIQRTQQEDSAVYLCASSLARRSSYNEQFFGPGTRLTVL.

The genes are TRBV5-4 and TRBJ2-6; 8 bases agree with TRBD1. J was trimmed by 2 bases and V by 0 bases; bases with no gene match: 1. Per germline, CDR1 SGHNT and CDR2 YYREEE (reference sequence). The CDR3 has 16 amino acids. The CDR3: CASSLAGGAGANVLTF. DNA for the CDR3: TGTGCCAGCAGCTTGGCAGGGGGCGCTGGGGCCAACGTCCTGACTTTC.

The V call is TRBV7-9, the J call TRBJ2-1; no reliable D call. The germline V gene encodes CDR1 SEHNR and CDR2 FQNEAQ (reference sequence). V lost 7 bases to trimming and J lost 5 bases, with 12 bases between them. The CDR3 contains 13 residues. The CDR3 bases are TGTGCCAGCAACAAACCCCGGGACAATGAGCAGTTCTTC. Translated: CASNKPRDNEQFF.